Presented here are 6 T cell receptor beta chains from one specimen sequenced in a study of cytomegalovirus exposure and HLA in healthy donors. It was with 60 Vbeta and 13 Jbeta primers that the PCR ran. Assay used: immunoSEQ multiplex PCR; TCRdb lists only in-frame clones, some missing. Of approximately 150,000 clones in the sample, approximately 80% were seen once. The sequencing sample was made of PBMCs. The receptors originated from a man between 18 and 29 years old in good health and CMV-seronegative.

The rearrangement joins TRBV19 to TRBJ2-3; 11 bases fit TRBD1. Losses at the gene ends were 7 bases for V and 6 bases for J; bases not matched to a gene: 6. This CDR3 comprises 14 residues. Germline CDR1 reads LNHDA; CDR2 reads SQIVND (reference sequence). CDR3 bases: TGTGCCAGTACAGGACAGGGGGCGCCCGATACGCAGTATTTT. It codes for CASTGQGAPDTQYF.

CDR3 sequence: CASSYASGQTYGYTF. For the CDR3, the DNA is TGTGCCAGCAGTTACGCTTCGGGACAGACCTATGGCTACACCTTC. The genes are TRBV6-5 and TRBJ1-2; 7 positions match TRBD1. V shed 2 bases and J 4 bases; nucleotides not matched to a gene: 7. The CDR3 extends over 15 amino acids. CDR1 and CDR2 (germline): MNHEY, SVGAGI.

The chain links TRBV7-9 to TRBJ2-6; D gene unclear. Trimming cost V 4 bases and J 0 bases, with 10 bases left between them. The germline CDR1 and CDR2 sequences are SEHNR and FQNEAQ (reference sequence). CDR3 size: 16 residues. The DNA of the CDR3 is TGTGCCAGCAGCTCCCGTGGGCTCTCTGGGGCCAACGTCCTGACTTTC. This codes for CASSSRGLSGANVLTF.

A few counts support this clone. The CDR3 protein is CAWSRSLFRSLLRTNEKLFF. The DNA of the CDR3 is TGTGCCTGGAGCCGAAGTCTATTCAGGTCCCTACTGCGCACTAATGAAAAACTGTTTTTT. The chain recombines TRBV30 with TRBJ1-4; D is unresolved. The CDR3 is 20 residues long. CDR1 GTSNPN and CDR2 SVGIG come from the germline V gene (reference sequence). The V end was cut by 3 bases, the J end by 2 bases, with 28 bases between.

The gene calls are TRBV7-8 and TRBJ2-7, with 9 nucleotides matching TRBD1. Germline V gives CDR1 SGHVS, CDR2 FQNEAQ. The V gene end was trimmed by 3 bases and the J gene end by 2 bases; junction bases not matched to a gene: 8. This CDR3 has 16 residues. The CDR3 loop reads CASSFVAGTGTYEQYF. CDR3 nucleotides: TGTGCCAGCAGCTTCGTAGCCGGGACAGGGACCTACGAGCAGTACTTC.

This rearrangement joins TRBV15 to TRBJ1-3; D not certain. Germline V gives CDR1 LNHNV, CDR2 YYDKDF (reference sequence). Trimming shortened V by 3 bases and J by 3 bases, and 9 bases separated the two germline ends. The CDR3 runs to 14 residues. The CDR3 here is CATSRPAGGNTIYF. For the CDR3, the DNA is TGTGCCACCAGCAGGCCCGCGGGTGGAAACACCATATATTTT.